This entry is about one T cell receptor beta chain. The target antigen is unknown. These data are taken from a study of naive and memory T cell subsets. With 3 bases clipped from V and 9 bases from J, the junction kept 13 bases outside the gene matches. Germline lookup yields CDR1 SGHTA and CDR2 FQGTGA. CDR3 length: 16 amino acids. The beta constant-region primer was an equimolar mix of two oligonucleotides covering TRBC1 and TRBC2. Four rounds of PCR amplified the ligated cDNA using nested alpha and beta constant-region primers plus SP2. Each CDR3 protein gets one entry after TCRdb re-called the UMI-ligation and nested PCR reads with MiXCR. Here the sample spans over 110,000 distinct CDR3 sequences, about 20% being singletons. Findings and caveats of the study: A few larger clonotypes appeared in naive repertoires, especially CD8, possibly memory cells re-expressing CD45RA.

Sequenced input: naive CD8+ T cells from blood. The receptor's source is a human donor in good health. The chain couples TRBV7-3 to TRBJ2-1; 8 bases line up with TRBD2. The CDR3 DNA sequence: TGTGCCAGCAGCTTTGGGAGCGGGAGTGGGGGGCTTGAGCAGTTCTTC. Translating it yields CASSFGSGSGGLEQFF.